This T cell receptor beta chain was documented in a study of blood T cell repertoires in COVID-19 (TCRdb year 2020). Study-level background: Samples covering the acute and convalescent phases of COVID-19 were provided by collaborators in the United States, Italy and Spain. The prospective study material was composed of cDNA or gDNA derived from T cells, B-cell-depleted T cells, or PBMCs. Subjects who had been exposed to COVID-19, were actively infected with it, or had recovered from it provided the deeply sampled blood TCRbeta repertoires that made up the dataset. The repertoires were released in a freely available public database meant as a resource for research on the immune response to SARS-CoV-2. Samples were obtained from the ongoing ImmuneRACE study (first 160 participants) and from over 1,000 subjects provided by 6 global collaborators. A de-identified subject ID, COVID-19 status, age in years and sex were almost always included in the sample metadata. Where available, HLA class I and class II types were obtained from metadata supplied by the sample provider rather than from assay-based typing.

Cut back by 0 bases and 1 base, the V and J ends lie 13 bases apart. The CDR3 runs 17 residues from the cysteine to the phenylalanine. The entry retains the CDR3 DNA only, 51 bases that are in frame from base 1. CDR1 and CDR2, looked up from the germline V gene, are SGHTA and FQGNSA. Participants in the prospective study were enrolled through a virtual design, were aged roughly 18 to 100 years, and lived in fewer than 30 United States geographic areas. To assign participants to cohorts, the prospective study relied on clinical history that participants themselves reported in a screening survey and a study questionnaire. Recovered participants in ImmuneRACE Cohort 3 were defined by two consecutive negative NP/OP PCR tests, clearance by a healthcare professional, or resolution of symptoms. Each participant in the prospective study had whole blood, serum and a nasopharyngeal or oropharyngeal swab collected by mobile phlebotomists. Over a roughly 2-month period, participants in the prospective study had the option of providing additional blood draws and questionnaires. Before DNA extraction, blood samples from the prospective study were shipped at room temperature or frozen.

The study at large found these results: The amount of clinical and demographic metadata varied by source and participant and was provided uncurated.

The immunoSEQ Assay, a bias-controlled multiplex PCR, was used to amplify TCRbeta CDR3 regions from genomic DNA. The published analysis was carried out like this. Within the assay, amplification of reference gene primers was used to estimate how many nucleated cells each sample contained. To quantify the absolute abundance of each unique TCRbeta CDR3 rearrangement, sequence reads were collapsed and filtered. For each sample, productive Simpson clonality was calculated as the square root of Simpson's diversity index over productive rearrangements. Held by TCRdb, this immuneACCESS table contains in-frame sequences only and omits some clones. Under half of the omission traces to an unresolved V gene where checked; the cause of the rest is unknown. The V and J calls and clone size come from that table; D and trimming were worked out from the DNA. The sample data list about 370,000 clones, and about 90% of these were observed just once. About 1.8% of the sample lies in the top ten.

Concerning this clone: What antigen it recognizes has not been identified. No much larger clone is present one base from it, and per-base qualities are unavailable.

The rearranged chain carries TRBV7-2 and TRBJ1-5; no D segment can be confidently identified. Sequenced sample: PBMCs or T cells enriched from blood (not recorded which). This sequence was found in a woman in her 30s who had recovered from COVID-19. The CDR3 sequence is CASSLAGPPGSNQPQHF. The DNA is TGTGCCAGCAGCTTAGCTGGGCCCCCTGGGAGCAATCAGCCCCAGCATTTT.